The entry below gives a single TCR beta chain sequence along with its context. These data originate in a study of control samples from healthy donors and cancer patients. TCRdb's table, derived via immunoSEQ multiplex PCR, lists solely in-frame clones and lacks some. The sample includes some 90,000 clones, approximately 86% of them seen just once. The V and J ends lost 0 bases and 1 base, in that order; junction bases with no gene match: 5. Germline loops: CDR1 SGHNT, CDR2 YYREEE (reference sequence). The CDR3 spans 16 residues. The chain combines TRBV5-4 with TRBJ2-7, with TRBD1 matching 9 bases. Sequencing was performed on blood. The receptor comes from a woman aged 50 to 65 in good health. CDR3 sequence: CASSLAKGQGSYEQYF. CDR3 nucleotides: TGTGCCAGCAGCTTGGCCAAGGGACAGGGTTCCTACGAGCAGTACTTC. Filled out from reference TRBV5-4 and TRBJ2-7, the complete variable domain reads ETGVTQSPTHLIKTRGQQVTLRCSSQSGHNTVSWYQQALGQGPQFIFQYYREEENGRGNFPPRFSGLQFPNYSSELNVNALELDDSALYLCASSLAKGQGSYEQYFGPGTRLTVT.